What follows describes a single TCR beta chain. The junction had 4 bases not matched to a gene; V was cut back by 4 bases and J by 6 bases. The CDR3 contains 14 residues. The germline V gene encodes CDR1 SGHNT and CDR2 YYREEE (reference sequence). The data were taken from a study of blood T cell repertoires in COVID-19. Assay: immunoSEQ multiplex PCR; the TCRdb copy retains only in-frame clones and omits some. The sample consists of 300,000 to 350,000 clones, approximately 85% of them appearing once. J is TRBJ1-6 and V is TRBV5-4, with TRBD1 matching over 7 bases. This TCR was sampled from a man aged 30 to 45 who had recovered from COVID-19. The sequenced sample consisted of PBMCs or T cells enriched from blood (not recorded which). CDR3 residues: CASSRDSINSPLHF. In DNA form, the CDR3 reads TGTGCCAGCAGCCGGGACAGCATTAATTCACCCCTCCACTTT.